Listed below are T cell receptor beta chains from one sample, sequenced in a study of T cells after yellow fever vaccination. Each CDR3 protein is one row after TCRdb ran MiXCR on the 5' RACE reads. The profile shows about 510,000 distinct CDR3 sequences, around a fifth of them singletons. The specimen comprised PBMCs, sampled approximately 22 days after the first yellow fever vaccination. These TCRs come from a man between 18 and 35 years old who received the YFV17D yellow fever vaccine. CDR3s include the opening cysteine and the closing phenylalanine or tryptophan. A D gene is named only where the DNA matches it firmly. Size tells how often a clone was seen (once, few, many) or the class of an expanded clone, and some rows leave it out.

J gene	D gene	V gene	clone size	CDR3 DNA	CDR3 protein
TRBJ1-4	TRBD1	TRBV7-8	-	TGTGCCAGCAGCTCGAGGACAGGCGAACTTAAAAAACTGTTTTTT	CASSSRTGELKKLFF
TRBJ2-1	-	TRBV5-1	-	TGCGCCAGCAGCAGTGAGGGCCACAGGGGGGGTGGTGAGCAGTTCTTC	CASSSEGHRGGGEQFF
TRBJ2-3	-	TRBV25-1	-	TGTGCCAGTGATATAGGGGGTCGGGGAGATACGCAGTATTTT	CASDIGGRGDTQYF
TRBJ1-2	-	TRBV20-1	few	TGCAGTGCTAGCAACGGACTGGATTCTAACTATGGCTACACCTTC	CSASNGLDSNYGYTF
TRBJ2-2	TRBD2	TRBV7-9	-	TGTGCCAGCAGCTTAGTTCGAGCGGGGGGCGCCACCGGGGAGCTGTTTTTT	CASSLVRAGGATGELFF
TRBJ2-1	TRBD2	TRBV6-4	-	TGTGCCAGCAGTGGCGGGACTAGCGCCGGTAATGAGCAGTTCTTC	CASSGGTSAGNEQFF
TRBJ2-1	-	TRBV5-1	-	TGCGCCAGCAGCTCCAGAGGGGACACCTACAATGAGCAGTTCTTC	CASSSRGDTYNEQFF
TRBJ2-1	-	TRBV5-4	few	TGTGCCAGCAGCTTAGCTTCGGGTGCTGAGCAGTTCTTC	CASSLASGAEQFF
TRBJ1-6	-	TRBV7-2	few	TGTGCCAGCAGCTTAGCGAGGCCGGGACGGTGGAATTCACCCCTCCACTTT	CASSLARPGRWNSPLHF
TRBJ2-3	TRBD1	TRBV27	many	TGTGCCAGCAGTCCCACTTCGGCAGGGGGCGCTTATACGCAGTATTTT	CASSPTSAGGAYTQYF
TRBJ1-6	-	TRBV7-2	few	TGTGCCAGCAGCTTAGGGGCAGGGCTATCACCCCTCCACTTT	CASSLGAGLSPLHF
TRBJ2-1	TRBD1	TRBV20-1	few	TGCAGTGCTAGAGTTCTTGTGACAGGGGACAATGAGCAGTTCTTC	CSARVLVTGDNEQFF
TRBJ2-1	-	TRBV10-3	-	TGTGCCATCAGTGAAGGGATGAAGGGGGAGCAGTTCTTC	CAISEGMKGEQFF
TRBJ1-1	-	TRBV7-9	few	TGTGCCAGCAGCTTTTCTCCAGGACAAGTGAACACTGAAGCTTTCTTT	CASSFSPGQVNTEAFF
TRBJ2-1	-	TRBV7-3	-	TGTGCCAGCAGCTTATACCCAGTGACCTCCTACAATGAGCAGTTCTTC	CASSLYPVTSYNEQFF
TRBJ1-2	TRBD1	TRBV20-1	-	TGCAGTGCTAGAGACACAGGGGGCCTCTCCGGCTACACCTTC	CSARDTGGLSGYTF
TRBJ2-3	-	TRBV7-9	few	TGTGCCAGCAGCTTCGCTAGCGTATACTCGGATACGCAGTATTTT	CASSFASVYSDTQYF
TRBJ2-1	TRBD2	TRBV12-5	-	TGTGCTAGTGGTTTGTCGGGGGGGTTATACAATGAGCAGTTCTTC	CASGLSGGLYNEQFF
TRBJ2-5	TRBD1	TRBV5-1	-	TGCGCCAGCGGGACAGGACGAGACCAAGAGACCCCGTACTTC	CASGTGRDQETPYF
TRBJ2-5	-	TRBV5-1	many	TGTGCCAGCAGCTTTGCAGGCCAAGAGACCCAGTACTTC	CASSFAGQETQYF
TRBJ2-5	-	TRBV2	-	TGTGCCAGCAGTGAAGAGGTGGAGGGCGAGACCCAGTACTTC	CASSEEVEGETQYF
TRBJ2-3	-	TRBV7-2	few	TGTGCCAGCAGCTTCTATGGTCAGACAGATACGCAGTATTTT	CASSFYGQTDTQYF
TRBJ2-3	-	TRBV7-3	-	TGTGCCAGCAGCTTATATGGGATCGATACGCAGTATTTT	CASSLYGIDTQYF
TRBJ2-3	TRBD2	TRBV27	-	TGTGCCAGCAGTTTATCCGTAACCGGGGCTAGCGGGGGCGATACGCAGTATTTT	CASSLSVTGASGGDTQYF
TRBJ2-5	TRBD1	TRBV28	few	TGTGCCAGCAGGGGATACGGGCGTTTCCAGGACAGGGGGAATGGTGAGACCCAGTACTTC	CASRGYGRFQDRGNGETQYF
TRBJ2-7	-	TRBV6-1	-	TGTGCCAGCAGTGGGATGTTCGGCGGGCCCCTCGAGCAGTACTTC	CASSGMFGGPLEQYF
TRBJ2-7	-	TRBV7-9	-	TGTGCCAGCAGCTACAGCGAATTACCCTACGAGCAGTACTTC	CASSYSELPYEQYF
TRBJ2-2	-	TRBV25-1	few	TGTGCCAGCAGTCCGGGGGAGGACACCGGGGAGCTGTTTTTT	CASSPGEDTGELFF
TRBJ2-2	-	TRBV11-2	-	TGTGCCAGCAGCCCCCAGCCGAACACCGGGGAGCTGTTTTTT	CASSPQPNTGELFF
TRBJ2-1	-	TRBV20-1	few	TGCAGTGGACCTCCGCTCCTCGGGTCCCGCGAGCAGTTCTTC	CSGPPLLGSREQFF
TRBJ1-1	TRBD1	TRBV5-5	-	TGTGCCAGCAGCTCGCCGGACAGGGGCACTGAAGCTTTCTTT	CASSSPDRGTEAFF
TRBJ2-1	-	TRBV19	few	TGTGCCAGTAGTATTACACCCTACAATGAGCAGTTCTTC	CASSITPYNEQFF
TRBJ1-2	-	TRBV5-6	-	TGTGCCAGCAGCTTCCCCAATAACTATGGCTACACCTTC	CASSFPNNYGYTF
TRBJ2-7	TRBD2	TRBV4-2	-	TGTGCCAGCAGCCAAGACGCGAGCGGGGGGCTTAGATACGAGCAGTACTTC	CASSQDASGGLRYEQYF
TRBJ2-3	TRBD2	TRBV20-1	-	TGCAGTGCTTCCCTCCCGAGCGGGGGAGGGAGCACAGATACGCAGTATTTT	CSASLPSGGGSTDTQYF